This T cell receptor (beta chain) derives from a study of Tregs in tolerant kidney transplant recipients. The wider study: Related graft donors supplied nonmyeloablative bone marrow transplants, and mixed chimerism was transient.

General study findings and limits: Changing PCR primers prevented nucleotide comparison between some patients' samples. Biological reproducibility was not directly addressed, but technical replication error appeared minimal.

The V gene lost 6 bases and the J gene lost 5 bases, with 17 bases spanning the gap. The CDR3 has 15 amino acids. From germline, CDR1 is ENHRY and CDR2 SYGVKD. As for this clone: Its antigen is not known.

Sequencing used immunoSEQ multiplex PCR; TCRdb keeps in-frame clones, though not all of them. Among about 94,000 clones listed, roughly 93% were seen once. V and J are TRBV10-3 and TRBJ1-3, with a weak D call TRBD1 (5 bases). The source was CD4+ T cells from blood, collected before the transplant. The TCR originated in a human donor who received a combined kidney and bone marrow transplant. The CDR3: CAISHDSGRRNTIYF. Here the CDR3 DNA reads TGTGCCATCAGCCATGACTCAGGGAGGCGAAACACCATATATTTT.